This TCR beta chain was profiled in a study of T cell responses to AZD1222 COVID-19 vaccine. Study observations and caveats: The donor cohort was predominantly white British with a female majority, and clonal diversity may have been underestimated. The peak T cell response came first, and repertoires were sampled only after it.

The CDR3 extends over 13 amino acids. Germline V gives CDR1 MNHNY, CDR2 SVGAGI (reference sequence). The method was immunoSEQ multiplex PCR; TCRdb's version includes in-frame clones alone and lacks a portion of them. This table has about 140,000 clones, 90% appearing once. With regard to this clone: Its matching antigen is unknown.

This sequence originates from an adult who received the AZD1222 COVID-19 vaccine. The rearrangement uses TRBV6-6 and TRBJ1-1; D perhaps matches TRBD1 (5 bases). The sample was peripheral blood, taken 28 days after the second AZD1222 dose. CDR3 in DNA: TGTGCGCTAAAACCCGGGGGGGGTCCTCCAGCTTTCTTT. Its translation: CALKPGGGPPAFF.